The rows below give T cell receptor beta chains drawn from one sample of a study of T cells expressing NK-cell markers. TCRdb re-called the 5' RACE reads; every CDR3 protein appears as one record, without DNA. The repertoire shows over 200,000 distinct CDR3 sequences; the top ten hold about 0.39%. Sequenced: blood T cells: a sorted CD56 or NKG2C T cell subset, CD4+ or CD8+ T cells, or bulk PBMC T cells (not recorded which). All receptors come from a man aged 18-30 years in good health. Each CDR3 is given with its conserved first and last residue.

V gene	J gene	CDR3 protein
TRBV4-1	TRBJ2-1	CASSQDAGLAGGGYNEQFF
TRBV29-1	TRBJ2-5	CSVGLARETQYF
TRBV3-1	TRBJ2-1	CASSQEVRDRGDEQFF
TRBV27	TRBJ2-1	CASSSHRAGALHEAYNEQFF
TRBV6-1	TRBJ2-2	CASGQYGTGELFF
TRBV13	TRBJ2-1	CASSQGEGLAGLNEQFF
TRBV2	TRBJ2-1	CASSRLNEQFF
TRBV11-3	TRBJ2-5	CASSLYSTGPQETQYF
TRBV5-1	TRBJ2-5	CASSLDRQETQYF
TRBV5-1	TRBJ2-3	CASSRQGAKDTQYF
TRBV4-3	TRBJ2-5	CASSQERRGGETQYF
TRBV5-1	TRBJ2-1	CASSLGLAGNNYNEQFF
TRBV5-1	TRBJ1-1	CASSLFEGTGGSTEAFF
TRBV20-1	TRBJ1-5	CSARDRVTGASNQPQHF
TRBV12-3/TRBV12-4	TRBJ1-2	CASSKTGTRGYGYTF
TRBV20-1	TRBJ1-3	CSAGRGAGNTIYF
TRBV20-1	TRBJ2-4	CSARDNRFPKNIQYF
TRBV10-3	TRBJ1-5	CATSPTDSNQPQHF
TRBV7-2	TRBJ2-7	CASSLVASFPSYEQYF
TRBV4-1	TRBJ2-3	CASSQVGTSGAAQYF
TRBV6-1	TRBJ2-1	CASRAGYTEQFF
TRBV12-3/TRBV12-4	TRBJ2-2	CASSLEGDSLTGELFF
TRBV7-2	TRBJ2-7	CASSLRLHNYEQYF
TRBV15	TRBJ1-6	CATSRVETPNSPLHF
TRBV4-1	TRBJ2-3	CASSQDRGASSTDTQYF
TRBV20-1	TRBJ2-1	CSAVRGRDNEQFF
TRBV12-3/TRBV12-4	TRBJ2-3	CASSPGQVNTDTQYF
TRBV30	TRBJ2-1	CAWQEGAEISEQFF
TRBV28	TRBJ2-7	CASSLSPSRTETYEQYF
TRBV7-9	TRBJ1-3	CASSLAGPGSGNTIYF
TRBV7-2	TRBJ2-3	CASSPSVGSQYF
TRBV5-1	TRBJ2-1	CASVGESGSYNEQFF
TRBV5-1	TRBJ1-1	CASSLPREINTEAFF
TRBV20-1	TRBJ2-1	CSALRVLAGNEQFF
TRBV12-3/TRBV12-4	TRBJ1-1	CASSRDGYTEAFF
TRBV20-1	TRBJ2-7	CSASPGASGNYEQYF
TRBV6-4	TRBJ2-2	CSSSRDVSGDTGELFF
TRBV19	TRBJ1-2	CASSPGQTTLGYTF
TRBV7-8	TRBJ2-3	CACQPIVGADTQYF
TRBV18	TRBJ2-1	CASSLRGQGYNEQFF
TRBV10-3	TRBJ2-4	CASQPGLAKNIQYF
TRBV3-1	TRBJ2-7	CASSLSGWEQYF
TRBV12-3/TRBV12-4	TRBJ2-3	CASSGSGRGRDTQYF
TRBV7-6	TRBJ2-7	CASSPGLASSYEQYF
TRBV29-1	TRBJ2-3	CSVVSSSAQYF
TRBV12-3/TRBV12-4	TRBJ2-1	CASSYVFRGQFF
TRBV29-1	TRBJ2-1	CSVHIGGPYNEQFF